This T cell receptor beta chain emerged from a study of cytomegalovirus exposure and HLA in healthy donors. Points from the study as a whole: Researchers counted 180 or so TCR beta chains as cytomegalovirus-associated.

Here immunoSEQ multiplex PCR was the method, and the copy in TCRdb shows in-frame clones only, minus some. The sample yields approximately 200,000 clones, more than 80% seen once. A note on this clone: Its antigen is currently unknown.

The sequencing input was PBMCs. The origin of this receptor is a man aged 18-30 years in good health and CMV-seropositive.

DNA for the CDR3: TGTGCCAGCAGTGCTACAGGGGGCTCTGGAAACACCATATATTTT. This encodes CASSATGGSGNTIYF. This chain uses TRBV6-1 with TRBJ1-3, with TRBD1 identical over 8 bases. The trim removed 4 bases at V and 0 bases at J, leaving 2 bases unmatched. The germline V gene encodes CDR1 MNHNS and CDR2 SASEGT. The CDR3 is made up of 15 amino acids.